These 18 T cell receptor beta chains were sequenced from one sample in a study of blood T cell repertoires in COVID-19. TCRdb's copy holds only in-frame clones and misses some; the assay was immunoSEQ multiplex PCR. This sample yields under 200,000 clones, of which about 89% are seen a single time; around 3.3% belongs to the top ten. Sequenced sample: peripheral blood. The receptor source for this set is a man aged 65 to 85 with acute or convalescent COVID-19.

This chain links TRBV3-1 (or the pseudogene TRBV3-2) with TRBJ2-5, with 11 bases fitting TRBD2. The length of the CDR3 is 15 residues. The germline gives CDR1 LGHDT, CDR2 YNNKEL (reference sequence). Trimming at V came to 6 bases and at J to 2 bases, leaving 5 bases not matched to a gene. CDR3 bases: TGTGCCAGCAGGGTAGGGACTAGCGGTCAAGAGACCCAGTACTTC. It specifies CASRVGTSGQETQYF.

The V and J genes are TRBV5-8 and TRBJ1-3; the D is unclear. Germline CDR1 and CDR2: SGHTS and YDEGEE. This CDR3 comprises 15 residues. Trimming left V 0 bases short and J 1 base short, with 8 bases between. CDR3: CASSLAVLSGNTIYF. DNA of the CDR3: TGTGCCAGCAGCTTGGCGGTGTTATCTGGAAACACCATATATTTT.

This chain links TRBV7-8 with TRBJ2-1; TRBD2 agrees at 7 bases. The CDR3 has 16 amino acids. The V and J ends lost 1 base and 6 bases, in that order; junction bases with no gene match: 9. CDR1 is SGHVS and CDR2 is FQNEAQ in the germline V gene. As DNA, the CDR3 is TGTGCCAGCAGCTTAGAGTTTACTAGCGTGGGCAATGAGCAGTTCTTC. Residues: CASSLEFTSVGNEQFF.

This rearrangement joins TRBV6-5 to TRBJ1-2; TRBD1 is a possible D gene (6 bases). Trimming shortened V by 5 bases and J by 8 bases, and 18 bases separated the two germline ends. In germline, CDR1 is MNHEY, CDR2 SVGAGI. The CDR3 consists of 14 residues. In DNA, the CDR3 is TGTGCCAGCAGTATAAGACAGGACGGAGAAGGCTACACCTTC. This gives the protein CASSIRQDGEGYTF.

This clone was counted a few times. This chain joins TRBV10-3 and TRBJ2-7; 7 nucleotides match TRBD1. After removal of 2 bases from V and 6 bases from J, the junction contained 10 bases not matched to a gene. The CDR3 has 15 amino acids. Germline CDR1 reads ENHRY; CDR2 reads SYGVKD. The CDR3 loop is CAISEQSGQMAEQYF. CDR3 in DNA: TGTGCCATCAGTGAGCAATCGGGACAGATGGCCGAGCAGTACTTC.

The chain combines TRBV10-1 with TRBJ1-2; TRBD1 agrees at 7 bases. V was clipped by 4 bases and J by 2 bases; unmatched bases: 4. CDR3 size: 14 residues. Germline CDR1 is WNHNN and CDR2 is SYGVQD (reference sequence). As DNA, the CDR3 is TGCGCCAGCAGTGCGGAGGGGGCCAACTATGGCTACACCTTC. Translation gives CASSAEGANYGYTF.

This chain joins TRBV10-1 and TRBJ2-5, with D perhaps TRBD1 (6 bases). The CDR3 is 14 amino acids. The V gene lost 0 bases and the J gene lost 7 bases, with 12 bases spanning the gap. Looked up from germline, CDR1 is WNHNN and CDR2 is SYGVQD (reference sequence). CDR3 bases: TGCGCCAGCAGTGAGTCCAAGGGGACAAGGACCCAGTACTTC. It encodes CASSESKGTRTQYF.

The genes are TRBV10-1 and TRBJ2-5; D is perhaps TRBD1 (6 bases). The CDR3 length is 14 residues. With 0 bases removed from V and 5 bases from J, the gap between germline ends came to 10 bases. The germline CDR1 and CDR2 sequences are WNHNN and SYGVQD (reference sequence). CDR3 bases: TGCGCCAGCAGTGAGTCGGGGACATCGGAGACCCAGTACTTC. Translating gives CASSESGTSETQYF.

Here the CDR3 DNA reads TGTGCCAGCAGCAGAGCACTGATGAGTACTGAAGCTTTCTTT. Translated: CASSRALMSTEAFF. The chain recombines TRBV7-9 with TRBJ1-1; D ambiguous. The CDR3 sequence is 14 residues long. V was pared by 5 bases and J by 5 bases, with 15 bases between. Germline V lookup: CDR1 SEHNR, CDR2 FQNEAQ (reference sequence).

The CDR3 region has the DNA TGTGCCAGCAGTTCCCCTGGGACATGGGGCTACACCTTC. Amino acid sequence: CASSSPGTWGYTF. The chain is built from TRBV28 and TRBJ1-2, with a weak D call TRBD1 (6 bases). The CDR3 extends over 13 amino acids. With 4 bases removed from V and 8 bases from J, the gap between germline ends came to 14 bases. From germline, CDR1 is MDHEN and CDR2 SYDVKM.

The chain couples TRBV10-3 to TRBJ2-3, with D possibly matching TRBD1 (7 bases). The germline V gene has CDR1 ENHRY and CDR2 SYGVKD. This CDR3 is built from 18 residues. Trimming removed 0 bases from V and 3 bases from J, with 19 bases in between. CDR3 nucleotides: TGTGCCATCAGTGAGTCGACTAGGCGGTCAGGGGGGACAGATACGCAGTATTTT. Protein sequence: CAISESTRRSGGTDTQYF.

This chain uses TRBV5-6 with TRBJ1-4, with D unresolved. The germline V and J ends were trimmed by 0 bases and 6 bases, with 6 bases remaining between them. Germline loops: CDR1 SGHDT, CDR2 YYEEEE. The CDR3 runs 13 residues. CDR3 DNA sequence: TGTGCCAGCAGCTTGGACAGACATGAAAAACTGTTTTTT. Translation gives CASSLDRHEKLFF.

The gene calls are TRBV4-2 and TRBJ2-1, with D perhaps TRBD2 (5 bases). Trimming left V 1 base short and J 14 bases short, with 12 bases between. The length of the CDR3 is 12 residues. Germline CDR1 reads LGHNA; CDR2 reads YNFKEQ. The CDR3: CASSQVLGREFF. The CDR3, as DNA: TGTGCCAGCAGCCAAGTCCTAGGGAGAGAGTTCTTC.

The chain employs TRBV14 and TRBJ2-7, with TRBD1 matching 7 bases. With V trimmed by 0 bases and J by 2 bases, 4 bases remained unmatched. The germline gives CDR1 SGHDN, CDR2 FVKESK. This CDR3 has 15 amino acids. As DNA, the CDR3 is TGTGCCAGCAGCCAAGATGACAGGGACACCTACGAGCAGTACTTC. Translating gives CASSQDDRDTYEQYF.

The CDR3, as DNA: TGTGCCAGCAGCCCAGGACTAGCGGGAGCCACCGAGCAGTACTTC. Translating gives CASSPGLAGATEQYF. The V and J genes are TRBV9 and TRBJ2-7, with 13 bases fitting TRBD2. The junction had 7 bases not matched to a gene; V was cut back by 4 bases and J by 6 bases. This CDR3 is built from 15 residues. CDR1 and CDR2 (germline): SGDLS, YYNGEE.

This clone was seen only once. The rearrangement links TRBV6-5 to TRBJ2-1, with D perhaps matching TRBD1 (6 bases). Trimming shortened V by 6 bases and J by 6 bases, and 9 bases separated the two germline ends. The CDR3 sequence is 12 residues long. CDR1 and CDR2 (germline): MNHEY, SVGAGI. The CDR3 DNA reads TGTGCCAGCAGCCTACAGGGCAATGAGCAGTTCTTC. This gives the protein CASSLQGNEQFF.

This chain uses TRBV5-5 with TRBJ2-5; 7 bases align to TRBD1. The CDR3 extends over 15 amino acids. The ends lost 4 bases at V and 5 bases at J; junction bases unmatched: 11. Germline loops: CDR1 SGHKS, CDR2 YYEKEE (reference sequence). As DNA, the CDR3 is TGTGCCAGCAGCGACCAACGACAGGGCGGCGAGACCCAGTACTTC. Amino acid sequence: CASSDQRQGGETQYF.

The CDR3 is CASSVARTSDEQFF. As DNA, the CDR3 is TGTGCCAGCAGCGTAGCTAGGACTAGCGATGAGCAGTTCTTC. The V gene is TRBV9, the J gene TRBJ2-1; 9 nucleotides agree with TRBD2. J lost 8 bases, V lost 0 bases, and 3 bases had no gene match. Germline CDR1 and CDR2: SGDLS and YYNGEE. The CDR3 loop spans 14 amino acids.